This T cell receptor beta chain is from a study of cytomegalovirus exposure and HLA in healthy donors. Study-wide results and limits: There were some public TCRs occurring in many donors, but most TCR sequences were rare. In the 120 or so validation repertoires, approximately 94% of cluster scores exceeded 0, per a later analysis. The study flagged about 150 TCR beta chains as cytomegalovirus-associated. Confirmation in vitro established that a few CMV-associated chains were specific for CMV antigens.

As to this clone: The antigen remains unidentified. The sample holds other DNA sequences that translate to the same CDR3.

Produced via immunoSEQ multiplex PCR; TCRdb's table is partial and in-frame only. The table shows about 70,000 clones, with around 92% occurring only once. The CDR3 extends over 16 amino acids. Germline V gene sequence: CDR1 SGHRS, CDR2 YFSETQ. With V trimmed by 4 bases and J by 0 bases, 2 bases remained unmatched. The sequence came from a man between 18 and 35 years old in good health and CMV-seropositive. Sequences were obtained from PBMCs. V is TRBV5-1 and J is TRBJ2-3; 13 nucleotides match TRBD2. CDR3 in DNA: TGCGCCAGCAGCCCGGGACTAGCGGGGAGCACAGATACGCAGTATTTT. Its translation: CASSPGLAGSTDTQYF.